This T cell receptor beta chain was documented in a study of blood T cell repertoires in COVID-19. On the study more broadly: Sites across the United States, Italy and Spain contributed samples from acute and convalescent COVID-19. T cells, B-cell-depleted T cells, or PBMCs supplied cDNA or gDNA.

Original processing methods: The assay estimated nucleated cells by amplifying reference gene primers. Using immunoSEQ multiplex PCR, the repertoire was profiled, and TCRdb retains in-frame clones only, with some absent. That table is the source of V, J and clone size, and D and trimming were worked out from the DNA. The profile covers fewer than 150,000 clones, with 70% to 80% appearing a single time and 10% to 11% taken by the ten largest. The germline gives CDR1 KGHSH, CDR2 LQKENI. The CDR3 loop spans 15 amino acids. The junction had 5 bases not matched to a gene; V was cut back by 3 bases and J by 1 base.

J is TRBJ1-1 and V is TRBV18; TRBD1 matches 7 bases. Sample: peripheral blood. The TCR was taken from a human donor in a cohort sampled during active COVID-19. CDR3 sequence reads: CASSPPGQTNTEAFF. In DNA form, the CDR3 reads TGTGCCAGCTCACCTCCGGGACAGACGAACACTGAAGCTTTCTTT.